The rows below give T cell receptor beta chains drawn from one sample of a study of molecular identifiers for immune sequencing clone quantification. TCRdb called the PCR reads again in MiXCR, with one record for every CDR3 protein. This sample carries fewer than 30,000 distinct CDR3 sequences, 17% of them seen once, and the ten largest clones take 0.95% to 1%. Sequences were obtained from naive CD8+ T cells from blood, with Jurkat cell RNA spiked in. The receptors here all came from a human donor in good health. Some libraries in this study had Jurkat cell RNA spiked in. The CDR3 runs from the conserved cysteine through the conserved F or W. Each record gives: J gene, clone size, D gene, V gene, CDR3 DNA, CDR3 protein. D genes are given only for firm matches. A row's size may be missing; if present it is once, few, many or a size class.

J gene: TRBJ2-2; clone size: many; D gene: .; V gene: TRBV5-8; CDR3 DNA: TGTGCCAGCAAGGAGGGGCAGGGAGCGGTCGGGGAGCTGTTTTTT; CDR3 protein: CASKEGQGAVGELFF
J gene: TRBJ2-7; clone size: many; D gene: TRBD2; V gene: TRBV28; CDR3 DNA: TGTGCCAGCAGTATCCCGGGGGGTTTCCACGAGCAGTACTTC; CDR3 protein: CASSIPGGFHEQYF
J gene: TRBJ2-3; clone size: many; D gene: .; V gene: TRBV3-1; CDR3 DNA: TGTGCCAGCAGCCCGGGGACTTTGCTAGATACGCAGTATTTT; CDR3 protein: CASSPGTLLDTQYF
J gene: TRBJ2-5; clone size: many; D gene: .; V gene: TRBV5-4; CDR3 DNA: TGTGCCAGCAGCTTTAGGGGGATTCGAGAGACCCAGTACTTC; CDR3 protein: CASSFRGIRETQYF
J gene: TRBJ2-1; clone size: many; D gene: .; V gene: TRBV27; CDR3 DNA: TGTGCCAGCAGTTTAGGAGGGGGGGGTTGGAATGAGCAGTTCTTC; CDR3 protein: CASSLGGGGWNEQFF
J gene: TRBJ2-3; clone size: many; D gene: .; V gene: TRBV6-2/TRBV6-3; CDR3 DNA: TGTGCCAGCAGTTGGTTGGGCATCACAGATACGCAGTATTTT; CDR3 protein: CASSWLGITDTQYF
J gene: TRBJ2-5; clone size: many; D gene: .; V gene: TRBV10-3; CDR3 DNA: TGTGCCATCAGTGAGTACTCCCGCCAAGAGACCCAGTACTTC; CDR3 protein: CAISEYSRQETQYF
J gene: TRBJ2-7; clone size: many; D gene: .; V gene: TRBV19; CDR3 DNA: TGTGCCAGTTCTATAGGGGGGGGCCTCTCCTACGAGCAGTACTTC; CDR3 protein: CASSIGGGLSYEQYF
J gene: TRBJ1-5; clone size: medium-sized; D gene: TRBD1; V gene: TRBV7-9; CDR3 DNA: TGTGCCAGCAGCTTGGGACAGGGAGGACAGCCCCAGCATTTT; CDR3 protein: CASSLGQGGQPQHF
J gene: TRBJ2-3; clone size: many; D gene: TRBD2; V gene: TRBV10-1; CDR3 DNA: TGCGCCAGCAGTCCTCAGCGGGAGTTCACAGATACGCAGTATTTT; CDR3 protein: CASSPQREFTDTQYF
J gene: TRBJ1-1; clone size: many; D gene: TRBD1; V gene: TRBV9; CDR3 DNA: TGTGCCAGCAGCGGACAACGTACAGGGGCCCTGGTTTACACTGAAGCTTTCTTT; CDR3 protein: CASSGQRTGALVYTEAFF
J gene: TRBJ2-2; clone size: many; D gene: .; V gene: TRBV27; CDR3 DNA: TGTGCCAGCAGTTTATCGTTAGGTGTGCGTGGGGAGCTGTTTTTT; CDR3 protein: CASSLSLGVRGELFF
J gene: TRBJ2-3; clone size: many; D gene: .; V gene: TRBV4-3; CDR3 DNA: TGCGCCAGCAGCCAAGATGCAGGGAGTCCCGCTAGCACAGATACGCAGTATTTT; CDR3 protein: CASSQDAGSPASTDTQYF
J gene: TRBJ2-5; clone size: many; D gene: .; V gene: TRBV3-1; CDR3 DNA: TGTGCCAGCAGCGACCGGGACGTGGAGACCCAGTACTTC; CDR3 protein: CASSDRDVETQYF
J gene: TRBJ2-3; clone size: many; D gene: .; V gene: TRBV3-1; CDR3 DNA: TGTGCCAGCAGCCAAGAGGTAGGGGGGACAGATACGCAGTATTTT; CDR3 protein: CASSQEVGGTDTQYF
J gene: TRBJ2-3; clone size: many; D gene: .; V gene: TRBV12-3/TRBV12-4; CDR3 DNA: TGTGCCAGCAGTCCCATATTACCGGATACGCAGTATTTT; CDR3 protein: CASSPILPDTQYF
J gene: TRBJ2-3; clone size: many; D gene: .; V gene: TRBV11-1; CDR3 DNA: TGTGCCAGCAGCCGGACTATTGGCGGGTTCCCAGATACGCAGTATTTT; CDR3 protein: CASSRTIGGFPDTQYF
J gene: TRBJ1-5; clone size: many; D gene: .; V gene: TRBV4-3; CDR3 DNA: TGCGCCAGCAGCCAAGAGGTTTGGGGGGCGTTGAGCAATCAGCCCCAGCATTTT; CDR3 protein: CASSQEVWGALSNQPQHF
J gene: TRBJ2-3; clone size: many; D gene: .; V gene: TRBV6-2/TRBV6-3; CDR3 DNA: TGTGCCAGCAGCTGGACTGTGCAAGATACGCAGTATTTT; CDR3 protein: CASSWTVQDTQYF
J gene: TRBJ1-5; clone size: medium-sized; D gene: .; V gene: TRBV28; CDR3 DNA: TGTGCCACAAAGTGGAGGGGGGGCGAGCCCCAGCATTTT; CDR3 protein: CATKWRGGEPQHF
J gene: TRBJ2-7; clone size: many; D gene: .; V gene: TRBV20-1; CDR3 DNA: TGCAGTGCCACCCAAGACCTGGACGACGAGCAGTACTTC; CDR3 protein: CSATQDLDDEQYF
J gene: TRBJ2-7; clone size: many; D gene: .; V gene: TRBV2; CDR3 DNA: TGTGCCAGCAGAGACCAGGCCTACGAGCAGTACTTC; CDR3 protein: CASRDQAYEQYF
J gene: TRBJ2-3; clone size: many; D gene: .; V gene: TRBV12-3/TRBV12-4; CDR3 DNA: TGTGCCAGCAGTTTGAGTACTGCGGCCTTTCCAATGGCAGATACGCAGTATTTT; CDR3 protein: CASSLSTAAFPMADTQYF
J gene: TRBJ1-1; clone size: medium-sized; D gene: .; V gene: TRBV29-1; CDR3 DNA: TGCAGCGTTGGGGGACGGAACACTGAAGCTTTCTTT; CDR3 protein: CSVGGRNTEAFF
J gene: TRBJ2-7; clone size: many; D gene: .; V gene: TRBV4-2; CDR3 DNA: TGTGCCAGCAGCTCCCACCCAGGGGAGGACTACGAGCAGTACTTC; CDR3 protein: CASSSHPGEDYEQYF
J gene: TRBJ2-7; clone size: many; D gene: .; V gene: TRBV20-1; CDR3 DNA: TGCAGTGCCCATACCGGGACACAGGGCTCCTACGAGCAGTACTTC; CDR3 protein: CSAHTGTQGSYEQYF
J gene: TRBJ2-7; clone size: many; D gene: .; V gene: TRBV6-2/TRBV6-3; CDR3 DNA: TGTGCCAGCAGTTACAGGCCCCGGGACCCATCCTACGAGCAGTACTTC; CDR3 protein: CASSYRPRDPSYEQYF
J gene: TRBJ1-6; clone size: many; D gene: .; V gene: TRBV12-3/TRBV12-4; CDR3 DNA: TGTGCCAGCAATTCAGGGAATTCACCCCTCCACTTT; CDR3 protein: CASNSGNSPLHF
J gene: TRBJ1-1; clone size: many; D gene: TRBD1; V gene: TRBV19; CDR3 DNA: TGTGCCAGTAAATCAGGGGGTTTGACTGAAGCTTTCTTT; CDR3 protein: CASKSGGLTEAFF
J gene: TRBJ1-1; clone size: many; D gene: .; V gene: TRBV6-6; CDR3 DNA: TGTGCCAGCAGTTACTCGAGGGATGAAGCTTTCTTT; CDR3 protein: CASSYSRDEAFF
J gene: TRBJ2-1; clone size: many; D gene: .; V gene: TRBV3-1; CDR3 DNA: TGTGCCAGCAGAAAGGACAGTTACAATGAGCAGTTCTTC; CDR3 protein: CASRKDSYNEQFF
J gene: TRBJ2-7; clone size: medium-sized; D gene: TRBD1; V gene: TRBV7-6; CDR3 DNA: TGTGCCAGCAGTCCTGGACAGGGGGCATTCGAGCAGTACTTC; CDR3 protein: CASSPGQGAFEQYF
J gene: TRBJ1-5; clone size: .; D gene: .; V gene: TRBV29-1; CDR3 DNA: TGCAGCGTTGAAGCAGAGGGCGGTCAGCCCCAGCATTTT; CDR3 protein: CSVEAEGGQPQHF
J gene: TRBJ2-3; clone size: many; D gene: TRBD1; V gene: TRBV7-8; CDR3 DNA: TGTGCCAGCAGCTTAAGGGACAGGGGCACAGATACGCAGTATTTT; CDR3 protein: CASSLRDRGTDTQYF
J gene: TRBJ2-3; clone size: many; D gene: TRBD2; V gene: TRBV14; CDR3 DNA: TGTGCCAGCAGCGTACTAGCGTCTAGCACAGATACGCAGTATTTT; CDR3 protein: CASSVLASSTDTQYF
J gene: TRBJ2-7; clone size: many; D gene: .; V gene: TRBV6-5; CDR3 DNA: TGTGCCAGCAGTCCCGACGGCTACGAGCAGTACTTC; CDR3 protein: CASSPDGYEQYF
J gene: TRBJ2-1; clone size: many; D gene: TRBD2; V gene: TRBV7-6; CDR3 DNA: TGTGCCAGCAGCACCGTAGCGGGGGGGATTTACAATGAGCAGTTCTTC; CDR3 protein: CASSTVAGGIYNEQFF
J gene: TRBJ1-5; clone size: many; D gene: .; V gene: TRBV27; CDR3 DNA: TGTGCCAGCAGTAACAGCAATCAGCCCCAGCATTTT; CDR3 protein: CASSNSNQPQHF
J gene: TRBJ2-7; clone size: medium-sized; D gene: .; V gene: TRBV7-2; CDR3 DNA: TGTGCCAGCAGCCTGTCCGGGGCAGACTACGAGCAGTACTTC; CDR3 protein: CASSLSGADYEQYF
J gene: TRBJ2-7; clone size: many; D gene: .; V gene: TRBV2; CDR3 DNA: TGTGCCAGCAGTACGGATGTGCAGTACTTC; CDR3 protein: CASSTDVQYF
J gene: TRBJ2-7; clone size: many; D gene: TRBD1; V gene: TRBV7-9; CDR3 DNA: TGTGCCAGCAGCCCCGGGACAGGGGGTAAGATGTCCTACGAGCAGTACTTC; CDR3 protein: CASSPGTGGKMSYEQYF
J gene: TRBJ1-2; clone size: many; D gene: .; V gene: TRBV7-9; CDR3 DNA: TGTGCCAGCAGCCCTTTTTCTAACTATGGCTACACCTTC; CDR3 protein: CASSPFSNYGYTF
J gene: TRBJ2-3; clone size: many; D gene: .; V gene: TRBV9; CDR3 DNA: TGTGCCAGCAGCGAGGACCCTTCTTTACCCACAGATACGCAGTATTTT; CDR3 protein: CASSEDPSLPTDTQYF
J gene: TRBJ1-3; clone size: many; D gene: .; V gene: TRBV6-6; CDR3 DNA: TGTGCCAGCAGTGGACTTGGAAACACCATATATTTT; CDR3 protein: CASSGLGNTIYF
J gene: TRBJ2-7; clone size: many; D gene: .; V gene: TRBV30; CDR3 DNA: TGTGCCGAAAGTTCGGGGGCGGGCTACGAGCAGTACTTC; CDR3 protein: CAESSGAGYEQYF
J gene: TRBJ2-7; clone size: many; D gene: .; V gene: TRBV4-3; CDR3 DNA: TGCGCCAGCAGCCAAGATTCACAAGGTTGGGGGCAGTACTTC; CDR3 protein: CASSQDSQGWGQYF
J gene: TRBJ1-1; clone size: many; D gene: .; V gene: TRBV20-1; CDR3 DNA: TGCAGTGCTAGAGATTCGGACACTCGATTGAACACTGAAGCTTTCTTT; CDR3 protein: CSARDSDTRLNTEAFF
J gene: TRBJ2-3; clone size: many; D gene: TRBD2; V gene: TRBV20-1; CDR3 DNA: TGCAGTGCTAATCTAGCGGGAGGGCCTGGCACAGATACGCAGTATTTT; CDR3 protein: CSANLAGGPGTDTQYF
J gene: TRBJ2-5; clone size: few; D gene: TRBD2; V gene: TRBV27; CDR3 DNA: TGTGCCAGCAGTAAGGTCCCGGGACTAGCGGGAGAAGAGACCCAGTACTTC; CDR3 protein: CASSKVPGLAGEETQYF
J gene: TRBJ2-1; clone size: many; D gene: .; V gene: TRBV4-1; CDR3 DNA: TGCGCCAGCAGCGGATCTAGCGCGGAAAAGCAGTTCTTC; CDR3 protein: CASSGSSAEKQFF
J gene: TRBJ2-3; clone size: many; D gene: TRBD2; V gene: TRBV28; CDR3 DNA: TGTGCCAGCAGTTCGACTAGCGGGAGTAATACGCAGTATTTT; CDR3 protein: CASSSTSGSNTQYF
J gene: TRBJ2-1; clone size: many; D gene: TRBD2; V gene: TRBV7-7; CDR3 DNA: TGTGCTAGCAGCGCTGAACTAGCGGGAGGCGGGAATGAGCAGTTCTTC; CDR3 protein: CASSAELAGGGNEQFF
J gene: TRBJ1-1; clone size: many; D gene: .; V gene: TRBV19; CDR3 DNA: TGTGCCAGTAGTATCCGCGACAGTTGGAACACTGAAGCTTTCTTT; CDR3 protein: CASSIRDSWNTEAFF
J gene: TRBJ2-5; clone size: many; D gene: .; V gene: TRBV14; CDR3 DNA: TGTGCCAGCAGCCAAGATGGAGAGACCCAGTACTTC; CDR3 protein: CASSQDGETQYF
J gene: TRBJ1-4; clone size: many; D gene: TRBD1; V gene: TRBV15; CDR3 DNA: TGTGCCACCAGCAGATATGGGACAGCAGATCCAACTAATGAAAAACTGTTTTTT; CDR3 protein: CATSRYGTADPTNEKLFF
J gene: TRBJ2-3; clone size: medium-sized; D gene: .; V gene: TRBV4-3; CDR3 DNA: TGCGCCAGCAGCCAAGACAGTGGATCGGGGGCAGATACGCAGTATTTT; CDR3 protein: CASSQDSGSGADTQYF
J gene: TRBJ2-5; clone size: many; D gene: .; V gene: TRBV2; CDR3 DNA: TGTGCCAGCAGTGACGAGACCCAGTACTTC; CDR3 protein: CASSDETQYF